This T cell receptor beta chain stems from a study of technical replicates of blood from four donors. V was shortened by 5 bases and J by 5 bases, with 13 bases between the two germline ends. Looked up from germline, CDR1 is MNHEY and CDR2 is SMNVEV (reference sequence). This CDR3 comprises 14 residues. Profiling relied on immunoSEQ multiplex PCR, and the TCRdb table lists in-frame clones only, not all of them. Among some 70,000 clones listed, roughly 93% were seen once. The receptor was isolated from a human donor in good health. The rearrangement uses TRBV27 and TRBJ2-1, with D perhaps TRBD2 (5 bases). Source material: T cells isolated from PBMCs. This CDR3 is CASSPYWGDNEQFF. CDR3 nucleotide sequence: TGTGCCAGCAGTCCTTACTGGGGAGACAATGAGCAGTTCTTC.